This entry lists 5 T cell receptor beta chains sequenced from one sample in a study of OX40 agonist ivuxolimab in advanced cancers. Method: immunoSEQ multiplex PCR; TCRdb's copy keeps in-frame clones and lacks some. This repertoire shows tens of thousands of clones, 88% found once; its top ten account for under 35%. Specimen: CD4+ or CD8+ T cells sorted from blood, collected in a trial of the OX40 agonist ivuxolimab. The receptors were gathered from an adult with an advanced solid tumor such as melanoma, head and neck, liver or kidney cancer.

The chain employs TRBV12-5 and TRBJ1-6; 8 nucleotides match TRBD1. The V segment lost 3 bases and the J segment 8 bases; nucleotides outside the gene matches: 6. The CDR3 covers 15 residues. Looked up from germline, CDR1 is LGHNT and CDR2 is FRNRAP. The CDR3 sequence: CASGFVGTGYSPLHF. In DNA, the CDR3 is TGTGCTAGTGGTTTTGTCGGGACAGGTTATTCACCCCTCCACTTT.

The rearrangement joins TRBV4-1 to TRBJ1-2; D ambiguous. Germline V gene data show CDR1 as MGHRA and CDR2 as YSYEKL. This CDR3 comprises 15 residues. V lost 0 bases, J lost 4 bases, and 12 bases lay in between. The chain's CDR3 is CASSQESVNSYGYTF. The CDR3, as DNA: TGCGCCAGCAGCCAAGAATCCGTTAACTCCTATGGCTACACCTTC.

This chain joins TRBV18 and TRBJ1-2, with D tentatively TRBD1 (6 bases). The CDR3 has 16 residues. Per the germline V gene, CDR1 is KGHSH and CDR2 is LQKENI. Trimming removed 3 bases from V and 1 base from J, with 15 bases in between. The CDR3 sequence is CASSPDSHTLNYGYTF. The CDR3 region has the DNA TGTGCCAGCTCACCGGACAGCCATACCCTTAACTATGGCTACACCTTC.

The chain combines TRBV2 with TRBJ1-1; D gene uncertain. Per germline, CDR1 SNHLY and CDR2 FYNNEI. V was cut by 4 bases and J by 8 bases, with 11 bases left in between. This CDR3 has 12 amino acids. CDR3 region: CASSVSVREAFF. CDR3 nucleotides: TGTGCCAGCAGTGTATCGGTCAGGGAAGCTTTCTTT.

V and J are TRBV19 and TRBJ2-1; no clear D gene. This CDR3 has 13 residues. CDR1 and CDR2 from the germline V gene are LNHDA and SQIVND (reference sequence). V dropped 7 bases and J dropped 0 bases, with 7 bases sitting between them. In nucleotides, the CDR3 is TGTGCCAGTATCTCGAGCTCCTACAATGAGCAGTTCTTC. Encoded protein: CASISSSYNEQFF.